The subject of this entry is one T cell receptor beta chain. Antigen: not known. The sample is drawn from a study of T cells in Graves' hyperthyroidism and ophthalmopathy. Researchers amplified the TCR beta CDR3 regions from RNA transcripts. TCR CDR3 regions were first amplified by RT-PCR with HTBI primers. One entry per CDR3 protein results from TCRdb running MiXCR on the multiplex PCR reads. Of approximately 620,000 distinct CDR3 sequences listed, about 14% are singletons. The blood specimen was taken at initial hyperthyroidism diagnosis, before any ophthalmopathy symptoms. Each 10 ml fresh peripheral blood draw supplied the PBMCs. Germline CDR1 SGHDN, CDR2 FVKESK. V lost 6 bases, J lost 6 bases, and 12 bases lay in between. The CDR3 loop spans 13 amino acids. Study findings and constraints: Clonotypes that were expanded in thyroid above 0.001 mostly appeared in blood too. A 13 V-J model separated ophthalmopathy from stable hyperthyroidism.

The chain employs TRBV14 and TRBJ2-4; D possibly uses TRBD1 or TRBD2 (5 bases each). The sample comprised blood. The sequence was collected from a woman in her thirties with Graves' hyperthyroidism that later progressed to Graves' ophthalmopathy. CDR3 amino acids: CASSLAGGNIQYF. The CDR3 DNA reads TGTGCCAGCAGTCTCGCTGGGGGAAACATTCAGTACTTC.